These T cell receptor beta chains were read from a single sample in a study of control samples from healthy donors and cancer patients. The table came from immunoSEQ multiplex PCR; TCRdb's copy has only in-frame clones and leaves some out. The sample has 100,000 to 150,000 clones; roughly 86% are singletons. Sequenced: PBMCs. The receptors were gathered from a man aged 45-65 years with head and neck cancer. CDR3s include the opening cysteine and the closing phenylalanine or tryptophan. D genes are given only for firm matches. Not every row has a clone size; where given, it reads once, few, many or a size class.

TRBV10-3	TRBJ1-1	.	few	TGTGCCATCTCTGGGACAAACACTGAAGCTTTCTTT	CAISGTNTEAFF
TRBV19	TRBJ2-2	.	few	TGTGCCAGTAGTATCCTTACCGGGGAGCTGTTTTTT	CASSILTGELFF
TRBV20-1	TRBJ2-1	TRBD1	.	TGCAGTGCTGACAGGGTGTACGAGCAGTTCTTC	CSADRVYEQFF
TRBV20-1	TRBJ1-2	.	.	TGCAGTCCCCCAGGGGCGAATGGCTACACCTTC	CSPPGANGYTF
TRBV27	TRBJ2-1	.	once	TGTGCCAGCAGTTTCCAGGGATTCGGGTCGGAGGCCTATGAGCAGTTCTTC	CASSFQGFGSEAYEQFF
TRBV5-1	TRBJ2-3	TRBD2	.	TGCGCCAGCAGCTTGGCCGGGAGACTAGCGGGGGTCACAGATACGCAGTATTTT	CASSLAGRLAGVTDTQYF
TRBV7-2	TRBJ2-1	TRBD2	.	TGTGCCAGCAGCGCCGGGACTAGCGGACATGTTGAGCAGTTCTTC	CASSAGTSGHVEQFF
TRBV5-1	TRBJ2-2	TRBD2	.	TGCGCCAGCGCTGCGGGGGGAGATCACGGGGAGCTGTTTTTT	CASAAGGDHGELFF
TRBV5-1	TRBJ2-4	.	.	TGCGCCAGCAGCTCACAGGCAGGTCGTGGCAAAAACATTCAGTACTTC	CASSSQAGRGKNIQYF
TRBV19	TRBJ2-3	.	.	TGTGCCAGTAGCCGTACCCCAGGGGCAGATACGCAGTATTTT	CASSRTPGADTQYF
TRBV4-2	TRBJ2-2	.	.	TGTGCCAGCAGCCCCTATGTGGGACCAGCTACCGGGGAGCTGTTTTTT	CASSPYVGPATGELFF
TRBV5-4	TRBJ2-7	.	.	TGTGCCAGCACCCCGGGGTGGGGAAACGAGCAGTACTTC	CASTPGWGNEQYF
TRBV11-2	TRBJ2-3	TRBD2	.	TGTGCCAGCAGCTTTTTCGGGACTAGCGGGGGCACAGATACGCAGTATTTT	CASSFFGTSGGTDTQYF
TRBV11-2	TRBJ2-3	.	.	TGTGCCAGCAGCTTAGATCAAGGCACAGATACGCAGTATTTT	CASSLDQGTDTQYF
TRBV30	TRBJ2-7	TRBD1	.	TGTGCCTGGTCCTGGACAGGGGCGTACGAGCAGTACTTC	CAWSWTGAYEQYF
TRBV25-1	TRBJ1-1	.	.	TGTGCCAGCAGTTTCCAGGTCGGGGGCACTGAAGCTTTCTTT	CASSFQVGGTEAFF
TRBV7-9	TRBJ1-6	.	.	TGTGCCAGCAGCTTAGACAGTTCACCCCTCCACTTT	CASSLDSSPLHF
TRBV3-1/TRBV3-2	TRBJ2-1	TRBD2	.	TGTGCCAGCAGCCAGAAGCGGGAGCCCTACAATGAGCAGTTCTTC	CASSQKREPYNEQFF
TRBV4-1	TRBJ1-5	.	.	TGCGCCAGCAGCCAAGGGGATTATAGCAATCAGCCCCAGCATTTT	CASSQGDYSNQPQHF
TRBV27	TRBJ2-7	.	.	TGTGCCAGCAGTTTGGGTACCACCTACGAGCAGTACTTC	CASSLGTTYEQYF
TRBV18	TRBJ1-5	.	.	TGTGCCAGCTCACCAAACAGGGTTAGCAATCAGCCCCAGCATTTT	CASSPNRVSNQPQHF
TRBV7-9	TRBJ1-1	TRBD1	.	TGTGCCAGCAGCTTTCAGGACAGGGGATATACTGAAGCTTTCTTT	CASSFQDRGYTEAFF
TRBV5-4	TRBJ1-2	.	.	TGTGCCAGCAGCTCGGGGACAAATGCTTATAACTATGGCTACACCTTC	CASSSGTNAYNYGYTF
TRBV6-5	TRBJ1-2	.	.	TGTGCCAGCTGGGGGGCAGGGAAAATCAACTATGGCTACACCTTC	CASWGAGKINYGYTF
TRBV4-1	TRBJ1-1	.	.	TGCGCCAGCAGCCCATTAACCAGGGCGAACACTGAAGCTTTCTTT	CASSPLTRANTEAFF
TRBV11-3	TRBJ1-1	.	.	TGTGCCAGCAGCTTAAGGGGATTCGACACTGAAGCTTTCTTT	CASSLRGFDTEAFF
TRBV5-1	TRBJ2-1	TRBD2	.	TGCGCCAGCAGCTGGACTAGCGGGACCCTCAATGAGCAGTTCTTC	CASSWTSGTLNEQFF
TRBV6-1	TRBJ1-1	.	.	TGTGCCAGCAGGACCGGGGGGGTGCTCACTGAAGCTTTCTTT	CASRTGGVLTEAFF
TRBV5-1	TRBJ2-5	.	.	TGCGCCAGCAGCCTCGCTAACAGGGCAGGAGAGACCCAGTACTTC	CASSLANRAGETQYF
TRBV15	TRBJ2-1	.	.	TGTGCCACCAGCAGAGATCTGCTGGGCTACAATGAGCAGTTCTTC	CATSRDLLGYNEQFF
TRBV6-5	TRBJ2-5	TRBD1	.	TGTGCCAGCAGTTGGGGCAGGGGGCGCGGGGAAGAGACCCAGTACTTC	CASSWGRGRGEETQYF
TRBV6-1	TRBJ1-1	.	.	TGTGCCAGCAGTGAATTCCAGGACACTGAAGCTTTCTTT	CASSEFQDTEAFF
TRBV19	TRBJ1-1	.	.	TGTGCCAGTAGTCGCTCTCGGAGCGAAGCTTTCTTT	CASSRSRSEAFF
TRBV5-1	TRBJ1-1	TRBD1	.	TGCGCCAGCAGCTTGGGATCACAGGGGGTGAACACTGAAGCTTTCTTT	CASSLGSQGVNTEAFF
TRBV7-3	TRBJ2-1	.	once	TGTGCCAGCAGCTCCTACAGGGAAAGAAGGGATGAGCAGTTCTTC	CASSSYRERRDEQFF
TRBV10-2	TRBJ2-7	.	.	TGCGCCAGCAGTGTTTATAGGGGCTACGAGCAGTACTTC	CASSVYRGYEQYF
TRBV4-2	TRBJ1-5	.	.	TGTGCCAGCAGCCAAGACGGGTCGGTCAATCAGCCCCAGCATTTT	CASSQDGSVNQPQHF
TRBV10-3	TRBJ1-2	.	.	TGTGCCACCCCAGACAACAACGATTATGGCTACACCTTC	CATPDNNDYGYTF
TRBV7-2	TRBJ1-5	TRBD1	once	TGTGCCAGCAGCTTAGCGCAGGGGGCATATCAGCCCCAGCATTTT	CASSLAQGAYQPQHF
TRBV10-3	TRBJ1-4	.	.	TGTGCCATCAGTGAGTCGGGGAGGGCTGATGAAAAACTGTTTTTT	CAISESGRADEKLFF
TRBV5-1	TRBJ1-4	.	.	TGCGCCAGCAGCTTGGGACACAGGAGGGAAAAACTGTTTTTT	CASSLGHRREKLFF
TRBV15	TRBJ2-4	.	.	TGTGCCACCAGCACCCCGAACCGCGCCTCCCGCTACAAAAACATTCAGTACTTC	CATSTPNRASRYKNIQYF
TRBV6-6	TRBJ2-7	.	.	TGTGCCAGCAGTACCGGGACGGTCGGAACCTACGAGCAGTACTTC	CASSTGTVGTYEQYF
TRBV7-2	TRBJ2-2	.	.	TGTGCCAGCAGCTTGCGGAACACCGGGGAGCTGTTTTTT	CASSLRNTGELFF
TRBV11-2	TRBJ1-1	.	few	TGTGCCAGCAGCTTATCACTAGTGACTGAAGCTTTCTTT	CASSLSLVTEAFF
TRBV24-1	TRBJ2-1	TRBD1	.	TGTGCCACCAGTGACGACAGGGCTTACCAGTTCTTC	CATSDDRAYQFF
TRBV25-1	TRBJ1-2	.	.	TGTGCCAGCAGGGGGGGAAGTGCCAACTATGGCTACACCTTC	CASRGGSANYGYTF
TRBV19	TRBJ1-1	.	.	TGTGCCAGTAGTATAGATCTAGGGGTGGCTGAAGCTTTCTTT	CASSIDLGVAEAFF
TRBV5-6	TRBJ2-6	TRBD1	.	TGTGCCAGCGGCCCGGGGACAGGGCGTGGGGCCAACGTCCTGACTTTC	CASGPGTGRGANVLTF
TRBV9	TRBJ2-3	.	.	TGTGCCAGCAGCGCCCTAGGGGTGTTCACAGATACGCAGTATTTT	CASSALGVFTDTQYF
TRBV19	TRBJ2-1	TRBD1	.	TGTGCCAGTAGTGCCCCGGAGAGACAGGGGATTGATGAGCAGTTCTTC	CASSAPERQGIDEQFF
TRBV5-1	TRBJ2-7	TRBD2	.	TGCGCCAGCAGCTTCGGGGGGGGGCCCTACGAGCAGTACTTC	CASSFGGGPYEQYF
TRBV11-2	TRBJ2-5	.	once	TGTGCCAGCAGTCACCAAGGGACCCAGTACTTC	CASSHQGTQYF
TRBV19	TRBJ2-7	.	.	TGTGCCAGTAGTATAGGGGCCGATTTGATGAGCGAGCAGTACTTC	CASSIGADLMSEQYF
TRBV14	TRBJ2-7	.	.	TGTGCCAGCAGCCAAGTCCGGGGGACACCTACCTACGAGCAGTACTTC	CASSQVRGTPTYEQYF